This is a list of T cell receptor beta chains from one sample in a study of cytomegalovirus exposure and HLA in healthy donors. Data came from immunoSEQ multiplex PCR; TCRdb stores just in-frame clones and leaves some out. The sample lists around 150,000 clones; roughly four fifths were seen once. Sequenced input: PBMCs. These receptor sequences come from a woman aged 18 to 35 in good health and CMV-seronegative. Both conserved end residues are part of each CDR3. The order of the fields is J gene, V gene, D gene, clone size, CDR3 DNA, CDR3 protein. A D gene is named only where the DNA matches it firmly. The listing skips clone size in some rows; elsewhere it reads once, few, many or a size class.

TRBJ1-6 | TRBV2 | - | - | TGTGCCAGCAGAGCCGAGACACACTATAATTCACCCCTCCACTTT | CASRAETHYNSPLHF
TRBJ2-2 | TRBV2 | - | - | TGTGCCAGCAGTGCACAGGGTACGAACACCGGGGAGCTGTTTTTT | CASSAQGTNTGELFF
TRBJ2-7 | TRBV11-2 | - | - | TGTGCCAGCAGCTCGACTAACCTCTACGAGCAGTACTTC | CASSSTNLYEQYF
TRBJ2-6 | TRBV5-1 | TRBD1 | - | TGCGCCAGCAGCTTAGCAGGGGGCGCAAGTTCGGCCGGGGCCAACGTCCTGACTTTC | CASSLAGGASSAGANVLTF
TRBJ2-7 | TRBV14 | - | few | TGTGCCAGCAGCCTAGCTGGGGCCCCAGCGGAGCAGTACTTC | CASSLAGAPAEQYF
TRBJ1-5 | TRBV19 | - | few | TGTGCCAGTAGTATAGATCTTATTCAGCCCCAGCATTTT | CASSIDLIQPQHF
TRBJ1-2 | TRBV5-1 | - | - | TGCGCCAGCAGCCCCACCCTGGGGGCTGTGAACTATGGCTACACCTTC | CASSPTLGAVNYGYTF
TRBJ2-3 | TRBV9 | TRBD1 | - | TGTGCCAGCAGCGCCGGACAGGGGCAGAGCACAGATACGCAGTATTTT | CASSAGQGQSTDTQYF
TRBJ2-1 | TRBV2 | - | - | TGTGCCAGCAGTCCCAACTGGAATGAGCAGTTCTTC | CASSPNWNEQFF
TRBJ1-2 | TRBV30 | - | - | TGTGCCTGGAGTGTATTGCACGGAGATCCATATGGCTACACCTTC | CAWSVLHGDPYGYTF
TRBJ1-4 | TRBV4-1 | TRBD1 | - | TGCGCCAGCAGCTTTGGACAGGGAGCGGATAGGGGTGAAAAACTGTTTTTT | CASSFGQGADRGEKLFF
TRBJ1-3 | TRBV7-9 | TRBD1 | - | TGTGCCAGCAGCTCCAGGGGGATAGCTGGAAACACCATATATTTT | CASSSRGIAGNTIYF
TRBJ2-3 | TRBV5-1 | TRBD1 | - | TGCGCCAGCAGCTCGGGACAGCCTAGAACAGATACGCAGTATTTT | CASSSGQPRTDTQYF
TRBJ1-2 | TRBV5-1 | - | - | TGCGCCAGCAGCCCGGGACTCCTATATGGCTACACCTTC | CASSPGLLYGYTF
TRBJ1-4 | TRBV7-9 | TRBD1 | - | TGTGCCAGCAGCTTGAGTGCGGGACAGGAGAATGAAAAACTGTTTTTT | CASSLSAGQENEKLFF
TRBJ1-1 | TRBV18 | TRBD1 | - | TGTGCCAGCTCCCCCGGGACAGGGCCTATGAACACTGAAGCTTTCTTT | CASSPGTGPMNTEAFF
TRBJ2-1 | TRBV6-1 | - | - | TGTGCCAGCAGTGAACCAGGACTTACGGTCAATGAGCAGTTCTTC | CASSEPGLTVNEQFF
TRBJ1-6 | TRBV9 | - | few | TGTGCCAGCAGCGTAGATGCGGGAGGTCGTAATTCACCCCTCCACTTT | CASSVDAGGRNSPLHF
TRBJ2-7 | TRBV6-5 | TRBD2 | - | TGTGCCAGCAGTTACGGGGCGGGAGCCCACGAGCAGTACTTC | CASSYGAGAHEQYF
TRBJ1-1 | TRBV19 | - | few | TGTGCCAGTAGTATTTCGTGGGGGGGGGCATCTGAAGCTTTCTTT | CASSISWGGASEAFF
TRBJ2-1 | TRBV5-4 | - | - | TGTGCCAGCAGCTTGGCCGCGAGTCGGGGCAATGAGCAGTTCTTC | CASSLAASRGNEQFF
TRBJ1-6 | TRBV5-1 | TRBD1 | - | TGCGCCAGCAGCCGCGGACAGGGGGTGAGTTCACCCCTCCACTTT | CASSRGQGVSSPLHF
TRBJ1-4 | TRBV5-4 | - | - | TGTGCCAGCAGCAGGGGTGATTTCAGGGAAAAACTGTTTTTT | CASSRGDFREKLFF
TRBJ1-6 | TRBV6-1 | TRBD1 | - | TGTGCCAGCAGTGAAGTAACAGGGGGACAGGTTCGCAATAATTCACCCCTCCACTTT | CASSEVTGGQVRNNSPLHF
TRBJ1-1 | TRBV28 | - | - | TGTGCCAGCAGTGTGCCGGTGGGGCTGAACACTGAAGCTTTCTTT | CASSVPVGLNTEAFF
TRBJ2-3 | TRBV30 | - | - | TGTGCCTGGAGTGTAGAGCCCCCACGGCAGTATTTT | CAWSVEPPRQYF
TRBJ1-1 | TRBV10-3 | TRBD1 | few | TGTGCCATCAGTCCCGGGACAGGGCTCAACACTGAAGCTTTCTTT | CAISPGTGLNTEAFF
TRBJ2-7 | TRBV11-2 | TRBD1 | - | TGTGCCAGCAGCTTTAGTCCCCCGACAGGGGGGTACGAGCAGTACTTC | CASSFSPPTGGYEQYF
TRBJ2-3 | TRBV28 | TRBD2 | - | TGTGCCAGCGTTCTCGCGGGAGGGCCGATTGATACGCAGTATTTT | CASVLAGGPIDTQYF
TRBJ1-2 | TRBV25-1 | - | - | TGTGCCAGCAGTGGGCGGGACGCCGCGACTAGCTACACCTTC | CASSGRDAATSYTF
TRBJ2-1 | TRBV7-7 | TRBD1 | - | TGTGCCAGCAGCTTCGGGACAGGGTCCCCCTACAATGAGCAGTTCTTC | CASSFGTGSPYNEQFF
TRBJ2-7 | TRBV5-8 | TRBD1 | - | TGTGCCAGCAGCCCCGGACAGGGCGTCGACGAGCAGTACTTC | CASSPGQGVDEQYF
TRBJ2-1 | TRBV4-2 | TRBD2 | - | TGTGCCAGCAGCCAACGTATAGCGGGGGGCTTATACAATGAGCAGTTCTTC | CASSQRIAGGLYNEQFF
TRBJ2-7 | TRBV7-8 | - | once | TGTGCCAGCAGCCGACGGGGACTCCGAGACTACGAGCAGTACTTC | CASSRRGLRDYEQYF
TRBJ2-7 | TRBV4-2 | TRBD2 | - | TGTGCCAGCAGCCAAGAGGGGACTAGCGCTACCTACGAGCAGTACTTC | CASSQEGTSATYEQYF
TRBJ2-5 | TRBV5-1 | - | - | TGCGCCAGCAGCAGCGCTGCTCGTCAAGAGACCCAGTACTTC | CASSSAARQETQYF
TRBJ2-5 | TRBV18 | - | - | TGTGCCAGCTCACCAATAGGGAGAACTCAAGAGACCCAGTACTTC | CASSPIGRTQETQYF
TRBJ2-1 | TRBV27 | - | - | TGTGCCAGCAGTTTTCAGGGCGGTTTTTGGGATGAGCAGTTCTTC | CASSFQGGFWDEQFF
TRBJ1-3 | TRBV2 | - | - | TGTGCCAGCAATCCCGGGGGGGCTGGAAACACCATATATTTT | CASNPGGAGNTIYF
TRBJ2-7 | TRBV29-1 | - | - | TGCAGCGGGCAGGGGGACTTGGACGAGCAGTACTTC | CSGQGDLDEQYF
TRBJ2-5 | TRBV19 | TRBD1 | - | TGTGCCAGTAGTATCCGGGGACAGGGGGAGAGGAAGACCCAGTACTTC | CASSIRGQGERKTQYF
TRBJ1-1 | TRBV2 | - | - | TGTGCCAGCAGTGACAGGGAGAACACTGAAGCTTTCTTT | CASSDRENTEAFF
TRBJ1-2 | TRBV7-8 | TRBD1 | - | TGTGCCAGCAGCGTAGTCGCCTCACAGGGGTTCAATGGCTACACCTTC | CASSVVASQGFNGYTF
TRBJ1-1 | TRBV11-2 | - | - | TGTGCCAGCAGCTTAGCCGTGAACACTGAAGCTTTCTTT | CASSLAVNTEAFF
TRBJ1-6 | TRBV18 | TRBD1 | - | TGTGCCAGCTCACCCGGGACAGTTAATTCACCCCTCCACTTT | CASSPGTVNSPLHF
TRBJ1-5 | TRBV5-4 | - | - | TGTGCCAGCAGCCCCGGTACAGATAAATATCAGCCCCAGCATTTT | CASSPGTDKYQPQHF
TRBJ1-3 | TRBV29-1 | - | - | TGCAGCGTTGAGTCAGACTCTGGAAACACCATATATTTT | CSVESDSGNTIYF
TRBJ1-1 | TRBV6-5 | TRBD1 | - | TGTGCCAGCAGTCCTTCGACAGGGGAAATCGCTGAAGCTTTCTTT | CASSPSTGEIAEAFF
TRBJ2-1 | TRBV10-1 | - | - | TGCGCCAGCAGTGAGGGCCAGGGCCTATACAATGAGCAGTTCTTC | CASSEGQGLYNEQFF
TRBJ2-3 | TRBV5-6 | TRBD1 | - | TGTGCCAGCAGGTTGACAGGGCGGAGGACAGATACGCAGTATTTT | CASRLTGRRTDTQYF
TRBJ2-3 | TRBV5-1 | - | - | TGCGCCAGCAGCTCCTGGACAGCTAGCACAGATACGCAGTATTTT | CASSSWTASTDTQYF
TRBJ2-3 | TRBV2 | TRBD1 | - | TGTGCCAGCCTCCGGGGACAGGGGGCAACAGATACGCAGTATTTT | CASLRGQGATDTQYF
TRBJ1-1 | TRBV28 | TRBD1 | few | TGTGCCAGCAGTGCCACAGGGGAATGGGGAGCTTTCTTT | CASSATGEWGAFF
TRBJ2-1 | TRBV6-5 | TRBD1 | - | TGTGCCAGCAGTCGAGGACAGGGCTACAATGAGCAGTTCTTC | CASSRGQGYNEQFF
TRBJ1-6 | TRBV19 | TRBD1 | - | TGTGCCAGTAGCCCGGACAGGGCTAAAGCACCCCTCCACTTT | CASSPDRAKAPLHF
TRBJ2-7 | TRBV13 | - | - | TGTGCCAGCGGTCGAATGGACAGAGCCTACGAGCAGTACTTC | CASGRMDRAYEQYF
TRBJ2-7 | TRBV5-6 | - | once | TGTGCCAGCAGCTTGAACGGGGGGCTCGCCTACGAGCAGTACTTC | CASSLNGGLAYEQYF
TRBJ2-2 | TRBV5-1 | - | - | TGCGCCAGCAGCTCCCAGACGGCGGCCACGAACACCGGGGAGCTGTTTTTT | CASSSQTAATNTGELFF
TRBJ2-2 | TRBV2 | TRBD1 | - | TGTGCCAGCAGAGATGGACAGGACTACACCGGGGAGCTGTTTTTT | CASRDGQDYTGELFF
TRBJ2-1 | TRBV11-2 | - | few | TGTGCCAGCAGCTTAGAAGCAGGCTACAATGAGCAGTTCTTC | CASSLEAGYNEQFF